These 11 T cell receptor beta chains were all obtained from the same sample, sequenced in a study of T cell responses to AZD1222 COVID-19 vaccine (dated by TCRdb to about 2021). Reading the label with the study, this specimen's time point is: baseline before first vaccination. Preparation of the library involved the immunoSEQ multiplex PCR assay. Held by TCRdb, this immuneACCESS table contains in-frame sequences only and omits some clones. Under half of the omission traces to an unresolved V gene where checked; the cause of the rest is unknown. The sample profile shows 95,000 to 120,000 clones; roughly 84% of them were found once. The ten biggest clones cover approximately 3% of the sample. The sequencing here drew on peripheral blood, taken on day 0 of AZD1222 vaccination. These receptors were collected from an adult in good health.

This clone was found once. Here the CDR3 DNA reads TGTGCCAGCAAGCTCGAGGGTGAAAAACTGTTTTTT. Protein: CASKLEGEKLFF. The chain links TRBV6-5 to TRBJ1-4; D unclear. Looked up from germline, CDR1 is MNHEY and CDR2 is SVGAGI. CDR3 length: 12 amino acids. Trimming left V 7 bases short and J 7 bases short, with 10 bases between.

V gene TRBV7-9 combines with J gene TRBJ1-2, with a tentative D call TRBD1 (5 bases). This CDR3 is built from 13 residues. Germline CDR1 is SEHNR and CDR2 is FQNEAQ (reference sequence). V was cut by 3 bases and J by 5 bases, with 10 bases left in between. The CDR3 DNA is TGTGCCAGCAGCTTCGGGGCGGGGTATGGCTACACCTTC. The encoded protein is CASSFGAGYGYTF.

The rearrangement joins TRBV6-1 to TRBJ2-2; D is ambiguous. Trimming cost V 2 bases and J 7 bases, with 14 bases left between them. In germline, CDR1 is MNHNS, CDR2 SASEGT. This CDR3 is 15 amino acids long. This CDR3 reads CASSEWRSGSGELFF. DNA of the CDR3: TGTGCCAGCAGTGAATGGCGGTCAGGTAGCGGGGAGCTGTTTTTT.

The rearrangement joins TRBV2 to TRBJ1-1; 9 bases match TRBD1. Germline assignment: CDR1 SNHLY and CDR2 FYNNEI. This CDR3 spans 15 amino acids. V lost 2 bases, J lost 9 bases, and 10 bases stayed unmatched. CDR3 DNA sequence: TGTGCCAGCAGTGAAAGGCCGACAGGGGGGCTGAAAGCTTTCTTT. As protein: CASSERPTGGLKAFF.

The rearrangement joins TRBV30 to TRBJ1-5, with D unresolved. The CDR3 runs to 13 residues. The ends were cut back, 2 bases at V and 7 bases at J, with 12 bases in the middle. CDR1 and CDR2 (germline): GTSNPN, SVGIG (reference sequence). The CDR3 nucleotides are TGTGCCTGGAGTAGGGAACGAAGACAGCCCCAGCATTTT. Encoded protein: CAWSRERRQPQHF.

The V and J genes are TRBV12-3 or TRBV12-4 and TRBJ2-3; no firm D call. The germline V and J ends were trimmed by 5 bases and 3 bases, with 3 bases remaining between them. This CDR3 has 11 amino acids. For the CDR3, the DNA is TGTGCCAGCAGTCAAACAGATACGCAGTATTTT. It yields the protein CASSQTDTQYF.

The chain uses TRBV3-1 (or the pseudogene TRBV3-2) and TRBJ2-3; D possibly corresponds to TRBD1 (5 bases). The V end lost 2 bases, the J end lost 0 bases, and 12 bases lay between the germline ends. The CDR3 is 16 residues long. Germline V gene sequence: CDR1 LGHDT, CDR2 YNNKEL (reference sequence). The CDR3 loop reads CASSQRGTSSTDTQYF. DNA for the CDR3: TGTGCCAGCAGCCAAAGGGGAACATCTAGCACAGATACGCAGTATTTT.

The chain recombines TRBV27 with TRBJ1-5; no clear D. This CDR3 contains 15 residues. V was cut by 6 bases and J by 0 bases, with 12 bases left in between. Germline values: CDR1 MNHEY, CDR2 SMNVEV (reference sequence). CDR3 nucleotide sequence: TGTGCCAGCAGACGGACGGATTATAGCAATCAGCCCCAGCATTTT. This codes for CASRRTDYSNQPQHF.

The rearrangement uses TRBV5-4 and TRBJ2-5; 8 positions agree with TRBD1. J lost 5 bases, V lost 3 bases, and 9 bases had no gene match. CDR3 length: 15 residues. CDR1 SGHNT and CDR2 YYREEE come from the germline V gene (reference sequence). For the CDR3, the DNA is TGTGCCAGCAGCTCGTTCAGGGGGCCGGCTGAGACCCAGTACTTC. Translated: CASSSFRGPAETQYF.

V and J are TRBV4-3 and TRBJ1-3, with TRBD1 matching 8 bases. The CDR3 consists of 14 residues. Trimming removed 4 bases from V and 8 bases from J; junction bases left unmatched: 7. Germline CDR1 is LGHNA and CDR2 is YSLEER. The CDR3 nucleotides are TGCGCCAGCAGCCCACAGGACAGGGTAGACACCATATATTTT. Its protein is CASSPQDRVDTIYF.

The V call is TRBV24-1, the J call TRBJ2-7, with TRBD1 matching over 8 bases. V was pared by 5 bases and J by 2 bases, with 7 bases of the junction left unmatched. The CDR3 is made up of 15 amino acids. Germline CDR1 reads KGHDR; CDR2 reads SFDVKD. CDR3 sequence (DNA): TGTGCCACCAGTGCTGGACAGGGCTTCCCCTACGAGCAGTACTTC. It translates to CATSAGQGFPYEQYF.